Listed below are T cell receptor beta chains from one sample, sequenced in a study of response to subunit inactivated influenza vaccine. A single record per CDR3 protein comes from TCRdb applying MiXCR to the RT-PCR reads. The sample has about 520,000 distinct CDR3 sequences; roughly 27% are singletons. Sample: CD4+ T cells sorted from PBMCs, taken approximately 5 days after vaccination. The receptors come from a man aged 50 or older who received an inactivated influenza vaccine. Both conserved end residues are part of each CDR3. The D gene is left open where the match is weak. Some rows mark clone size as missing; the rest say once, few, many or name a class of expanded clone.

TRBD1,few,TRBJ2-1,TRBV12-3/TRBV12-4,CASSFGQGLYNEQFF,TGTGCCAGCAGTTTCGGACAGGGTTTATACAATGAGCAGTTCTTC
.,.,TRBJ2-1,TRBV12-3/TRBV12-4,CASSFDQGTYNEQFF,TGTGCCAGCAGTTTCGATCAGGGCACCTACAATGAGCAGTTCTTC
.,.,TRBJ2-2,TRBV10-2,CASTRLGQSPAETGELFF,TGCGCCAGCACTCGCCTAGGACAGTCCCCCGCGGAGACCGGGGAGCTGTTTTTT
.,few,TRBJ1-6,TRBV20-1,CSARDARRSPLHF,TGCAGTGCTAGAGATGCCCGACGTTCACCCCTCCACTTT
TRBD2,few,TRBJ2-2,TRBV6-1,CASILSGGLNTGELFF,TGTGCCAGCATCCTTAGCGGGGGCCTCAACACCGGGGAGCTGTTTTTT
TRBD2,.,TRBJ2-3,TRBV7-6,CASSSWTSGSTDTQYF,TGTGCCAGCAGCTCCTGGACTAGCGGGAGCACAGATACGCAGTATTTT
.,few,TRBJ2-2,TRBV29-1,CSVLGINTGELFF,TGCAGCGTCCTCGGCATTAACACCGGGGAGCTGTTTTTT
.,few,TRBJ1-4,TRBV7-9,CASSSRSGAREKLFF,TGTGCCAGCAGCTCCCGATCGGGGGCAAGGGAAAAACTGTTTTTT
TRBD1,few,TRBJ1-1,TRBV12-3/TRBV12-4,CASSKDRVNTEAFF,TGTGCCAGCAGTAAAGACAGGGTAAACACTGAAGCTTTCTTT
TRBD2,few,TRBJ2-1,TRBV5-1,CASSLGGRDEQFF,TGCGCCAGCAGCTTGGGCGGGAGGGATGAGCAGTTCTTC
TRBD2,few,TRBJ2-2,TRBV3-1,CASSQGPSGLGGELFF,TGTGCCAGCAGCCAAGGTCCTAGCGGCCTCGGCGGGGAGCTGTTTTTT
.,.,TRBJ2-7,TRBV18,CASSPKAGLDEQYF,TGTGCCAGCTCACCGAAGGCAGGGCTGGACGAGCAGTACTTC
TRBD1,few,TRBJ2-7,TRBV3-1,CASSQGGSPWQYF,TGTGCCAGCAGTCAAGGGGGCAGCCCTTGGCAGTACTTC
TRBD1,.,TRBJ1-5,TRBV19,CASKGGGSGNQPQHF,TGTGCCAGTAAGGGAGGGGGCTCGGGCAATCAGCCCCAGCATTTT
TRBD2,.,TRBJ2-3,TRBV5-1,CASRLATDTDTQYF,TGCGCCAGCAGACTAGCGACCGACACAGATACGCAGTATTTT
.,.,TRBJ1-2,TRBV4-1,CASSQGAGAVANYGYTF,TGCGCCAGCAGCCAGGGAGCGGGGGCCGTAGCTAACTATGGCTACACCTTC
.,few,TRBJ2-2,TRBV2,CASSDSRGANTGELFF,TGTGCCAGCAGTGATTCGCGGGGAGCGAACACCGGGGAGCTGTTTTTT
.,.,TRBJ1-6,TRBV5-1,CASSLDLRGDSPLHF,TGCGCCAGCAGCTTGGATTTACGAGGAGATTCACCCCTCCACTTT
.,few,TRBJ2-3,TRBV29-1,CSVEVQDSTDTQYF,TGCAGCGTTGAGGTCCAGGACAGCACAGATACGCAGTATTTT
.,few,TRBJ2-1,TRBV12-3/TRBV12-4,CASSPPGAEQFF,TGTGCCAGCAGTCCCCCGGGGGCAGAGCAGTTCTTC
.,.,TRBJ2-3,TRBV4-2,CASSQDSLSTDTQYF,TGTGCCAGCAGCCAAGATTCACTTAGCACAGATACGCAGTATTTT
TRBD2,once,TRBJ2-5,TRBV6-2/TRBV6-3,CASSPYLAGVGETQYF,TGTGCCAGCAGCCCCTATTTAGCGGGGGTCGGGGAGACCCAGTACTTC
.,.,TRBJ2-5,TRBV14,CASRTAETQYF,TGTGCCAGCAGGACAGCAGAGACCCAGTACTTC
.,few,TRBJ2-7,TRBV5-1,CASSLSGRTSSYEQYF,TGCGCCAGCAGCTTGTCCGGGAGAACGAGCTCCTACGAGCAGTACTTC
.,.,TRBJ2-3,TRBV6-1,CASSERASTDTQYF,TGTGCCAGCAGTGAGCGCGCTAGCACAGATACGCAGTATTTT
TRBD2,few,TRBJ2-3,TRBV28,CASSTSGTNTDTQYF,TGTGCCAGCAGCACTAGCGGGACCAACACAGATACGCAGTATTTT
TRBD1,few,TRBJ2-7,TRBV4-3,CASSRDRRGRYEQYF,TGCGCCAGCAGCCGGGACCGCAGGGGGCGATACGAGCAGTACTTC
.,.,TRBJ2-5,TRBV29-1,CSARIGPAQETQYF,TGCAGCGCAAGGATTGGACCCGCCCAAGAGACCCAGTACTTC
TRBD2,.,TRBJ2-2,TRBV7-3,CASSPRGAGGVSNTGELFF,TGTGCCAGCAGCCCCCGGGGAGCGGGAGGGGTGTCGAACACCGGGGAGCTGTTTTTT
.,.,TRBJ1-1,TRBV3-1,CASSQESEAFF,TGTGCCAGCAGCCAAGAATCTGAAGCTTTCTTT
TRBD2,few,TRBJ2-7,TRBV5-5,CASSGRGGLDYEQYF,TGTGCCAGCAGCGGACGGGGGGGACTCGACTACGAGCAGTACTTC